This TCR beta chain was identified in a study of PD-1 blockade in classical Hodgkin lymphoma. Regarding this clone: The antigen is undetermined.

With no exception, relapse followed autologous stem cell transplantation in all patients, and brentuximab vedotin exposure varied. Study-wide results and limits: Newly diagnosed patients were reported to start with lower TCR diversity than healthy donors.

The repertoire was sequenced with immunoSEQ multiplex PCR; TCRdb's copy has only in-frame clones and lacks some. The sample carries 95,000 to 100,000 clones, roughly 89% recorded once. The sequences come from peripheral blood mononuclear cells (PBMCs), collected before the second cycle of nivolumab. The origin of this receptor is a human donor with classical Hodgkin lymphoma.

The DNA for the CDR3 is TGTGCCAGTAAACCAGAGCGGTTCTATGGCTACACCTTC. Protein product: CASKPERFYGYTF. The rearrangement joins TRBV19 to TRBJ1-2; D uncertain. Germline V gene sequence: CDR1 LNHDA, CDR2 SQIVND (reference sequence). The CDR3 has 13 amino acids. Trimming left V 7 bases short and J 4 bases short, with 13 bases between. Full variable domain (missing parts from reference TRBV19 and TRBJ1-2): DGGITQSPKYLFRKEGQNVTLSCEQNLNHDAMYWYRQDPGQGLRLIYYSQIVNDFQKGDIAEGYSVSREKKESFPLTVTSAQKNPTAFYLCASKPERFYGYTFGSGTRLTVV.